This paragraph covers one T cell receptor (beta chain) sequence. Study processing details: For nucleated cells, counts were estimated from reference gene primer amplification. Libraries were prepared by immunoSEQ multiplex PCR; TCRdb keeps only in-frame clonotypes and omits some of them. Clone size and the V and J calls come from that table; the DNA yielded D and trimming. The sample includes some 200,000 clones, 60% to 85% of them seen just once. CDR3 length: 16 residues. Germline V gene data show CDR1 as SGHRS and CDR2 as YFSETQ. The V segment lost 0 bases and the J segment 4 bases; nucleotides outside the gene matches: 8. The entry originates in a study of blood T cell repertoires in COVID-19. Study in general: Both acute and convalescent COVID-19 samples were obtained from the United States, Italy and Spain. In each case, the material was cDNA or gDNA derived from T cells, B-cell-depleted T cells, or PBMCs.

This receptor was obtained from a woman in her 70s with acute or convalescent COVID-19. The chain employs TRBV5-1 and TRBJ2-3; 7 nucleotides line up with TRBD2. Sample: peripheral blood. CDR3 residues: CASSLEGRGGADTQYF. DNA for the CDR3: TGCGCCAGCAGCTTGGAAGGGCGGGGAGGGGCAGATACGCAGTATTTT. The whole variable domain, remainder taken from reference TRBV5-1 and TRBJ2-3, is KAGVTQTPRYLIKTRGQQVTLSCSPISGHRSVSWYQQTPGQGLQFLFEYFSETQRNKGNFPGRFSGRQFSNSRSEMNVSTLELGDSALYLCASSLEGRGGADTQYFGPGTRLTVL.